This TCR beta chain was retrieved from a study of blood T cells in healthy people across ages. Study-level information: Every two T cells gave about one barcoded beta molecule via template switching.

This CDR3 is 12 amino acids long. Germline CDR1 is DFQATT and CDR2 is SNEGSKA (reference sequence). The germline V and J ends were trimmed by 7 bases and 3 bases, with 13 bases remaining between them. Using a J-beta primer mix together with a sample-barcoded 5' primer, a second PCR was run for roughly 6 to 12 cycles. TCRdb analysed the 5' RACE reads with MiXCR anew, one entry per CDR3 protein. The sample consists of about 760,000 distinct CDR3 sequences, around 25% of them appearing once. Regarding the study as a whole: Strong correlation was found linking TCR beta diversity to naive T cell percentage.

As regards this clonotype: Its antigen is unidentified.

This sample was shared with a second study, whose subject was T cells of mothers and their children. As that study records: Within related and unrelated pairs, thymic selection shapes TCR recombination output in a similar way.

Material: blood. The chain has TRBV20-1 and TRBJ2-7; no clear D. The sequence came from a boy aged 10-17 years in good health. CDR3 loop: CSVYRDSYEQYF. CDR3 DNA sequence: TGCAGTGTCTATAGGGATAGCTACGAGCAGTACTTC.